The present TCR beta chain was sequenced within a study of T cell repertoires in cytomegalovirus infection. The overall study: From public TCR beta signatures came an indication of both CMV infection and matching HLA type. Findings and caveats of the study: Cumulative frequency (of public TCR beta family members) identified carriers of CMV plus the relevant HLA. What dominated the ex vivo response were HLA-C-restricted CMV-specific TCR beta clonotypes.

In TCRdb, the reads were re-called with MiXCR into one record per CDR3 protein. The table records 250,000 or so distinct CDR3 sequences, over 15% of them present only once. Germline V gene data show CDR1 as LGHNA and CDR2 as YNFKEQ. The CDR3 is 14 amino acids. The V end was cut by 5 bases, the J end by 2 bases, with 12 bases between. In regard to this clonotype: Its antigen is unidentified.

This receptor was identified in a human donor in good health (CMV status not recorded). Some clones in this sample may be carry-over from other donors' samples. The source material was CD8+ T cells from PBMCs. The chain recombines TRBV4-2 with TRBJ1-2, with a tentative D call TRBD1 (5 bases). CDR3 nucleotides: TGTGCCAGCAGCGAGGGCTGGGGGAACTATGGCTACACCTTC. Residues: CASSEGWGNYGYTF.